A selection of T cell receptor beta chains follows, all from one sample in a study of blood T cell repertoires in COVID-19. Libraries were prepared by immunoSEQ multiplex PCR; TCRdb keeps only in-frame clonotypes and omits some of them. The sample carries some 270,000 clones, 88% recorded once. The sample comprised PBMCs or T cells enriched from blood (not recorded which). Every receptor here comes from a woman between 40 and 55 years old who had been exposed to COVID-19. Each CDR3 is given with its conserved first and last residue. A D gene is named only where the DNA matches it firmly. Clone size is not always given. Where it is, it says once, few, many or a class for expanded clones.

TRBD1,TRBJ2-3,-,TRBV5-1,CASSRGLRQGSTDTQYF,TGCGCCAGCAGCCGAGGATTAAGACAGGGGAGCACAGATACGCAGTATTTT
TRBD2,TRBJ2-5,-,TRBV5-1,CASSVEGLVGSETQYF,TGTGCCAGCAGCGTGGAGGGACTAGTGGGGTCCGAGACCCAGTACTTC
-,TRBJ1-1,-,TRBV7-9,CASSLEQGTEAFF,TGTGCCAGCAGCTTAGAACAGGGCACTGAAGCTTTCTTT
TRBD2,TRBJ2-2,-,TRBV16,CASSQYPTLAGSTGELFF,TGTGCCAGCAGCCAATATCCCACCCTAGCGGGATCCACCGGGGAGCTGTTTTTT
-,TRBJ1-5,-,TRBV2,CASSGGGGHSNQPQHF,TGTGCCAGCAGTGGAGGTGGGGGCCATAGCAATCAGCCCCAGCATTTT
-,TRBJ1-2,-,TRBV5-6,CASSWFTGTYGYTF,TGTGCCAGCAGCTGGTTCACAGGGACCTATGGCTACACCTTC
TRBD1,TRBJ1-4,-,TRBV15,CATSSGGQGTNKLFF,TGTGCCACCAGCTCGGGCGGACAGGGGACGAACAAACTGTTTTTT
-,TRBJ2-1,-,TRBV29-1,CSLSQAVNNEQFF,TGCAGCCTTTCCCAGGCTGTAAACAATGAGCAGTTCTTC
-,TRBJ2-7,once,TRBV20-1,CSASGWAGAVQRPSYEQYF,TGCAGTGCTAGTGGGTGGGCAGGGGCAGTCCAGCGTCCCTCCTACGAGCAGTACTTC
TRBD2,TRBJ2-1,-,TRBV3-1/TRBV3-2,CASSHRGLAGPSNEQFF,TGTGCCAGCAGCCACCGCGGACTAGCGGGACCGAGCAATGAGCAGTTCTTC
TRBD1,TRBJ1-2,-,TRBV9,CASSVDRTGGRDYGYTF,TGTGCCAGCAGCGTAGATAGGACAGGGGGGCGCGACTATGGCTACACCTTC
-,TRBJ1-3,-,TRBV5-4,CASSLGGLSSGNTIYF,TGTGCCAGCAGCTTGGGTGGGCTGAGCTCTGGAAACACCATATATTTT
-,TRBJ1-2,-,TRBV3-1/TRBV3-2,CASGPGDGYTF,TGTGCCAGCGGGCCCGGCGATGGCTACACCTTC
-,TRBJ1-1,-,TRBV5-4,CASSPDGNREAFF,TGTGCCAGCAGCCCGGACGGTAACAGGGAAGCTTTCTTT
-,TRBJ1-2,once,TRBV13,CASSPWSRGYGYTF,TGTGCCAGCAGCCCCTGGTCGAGGGGGTATGGCTACACCTTC
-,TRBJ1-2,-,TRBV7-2,CASSLYTPYGYTF,TGTGCCAGCAGCTTATATACACCGTATGGCTACACCTTC
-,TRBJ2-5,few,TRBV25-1,CASATPAETQYF,TGTGCCAGCGCCACCCCCGCGGAGACCCAGTACTTC
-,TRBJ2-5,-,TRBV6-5,CASSYRGAGEDETQYF,TGTGCCAGCAGTTACCGGGGGGCAGGGGAAGATGAGACCCAGTACTTC
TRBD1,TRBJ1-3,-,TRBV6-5,CASLSRGFGGDTIYF,TGTGCCAGCCTCAGCAGGGGGTTCGGTGGGGACACCATATATTTT
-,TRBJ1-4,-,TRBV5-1,CASQPRGGDVEKLFF,TGTGCCAGCCAACCTCGGGGAGGGGATGTTGAAAAACTGTTTTTT
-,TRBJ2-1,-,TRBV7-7,CASSLSTNVYNEQFF,TGTGCTAGCAGCTTATCGACTAACGTCTACAATGAGCAGTTCTTC
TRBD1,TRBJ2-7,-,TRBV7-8,CASSFPGQGEQYF,TGTGCCAGCAGCTTCCCGGGACAGGGAGAGCAGTACTTC
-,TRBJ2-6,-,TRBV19,CASSIGGSFSSGANVLTF,TGTGCCAGTAGTATAGGAGGGTCCTTTAGCTCTGGGGCCAACGTCCTGACTTTC
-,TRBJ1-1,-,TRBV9,CASSRDRNTEAFF,TGTGCCAGCAGCCGAGATCGGAACACTGAAGCTTTCTTT